This is a list of T cell receptor beta chains from one sample in a study of identifying expanded T cells in peripheral blood. Profiling relied on immunoSEQ multiplex PCR, and the TCRdb table lists in-frame clones only, not all of them. The sample contains around 94,000 clones, around 89% of which appear only once. Material for sequencing was blood. The receptor source for this set is a person aged 18 to 75 in good health. CDR3s include the opening cysteine and the closing phenylalanine or tryptophan. A D gene is named only where the DNA matches it firmly. For some rows the clone size is stated as once, few or many, or as a class when expanded; others skip it.

len	j_gene	d_gene	abundance	v_gene	CDR3nt	CDR3aa
16	TRBJ2-5	TRBD2	NA	TRBV7-9	TGTGCCAGCAGCCCCGGTGGGCGGGAGATCAGAGAGACCCAGTACTTC	CASSPGGREIRETQYF
16	TRBJ2-2	TRBD2	NA	TRBV7-9	TGTGCCAGCACCGGACTAGCGGGAGTGAACACCGGGGAGCTGTTTTTT	CASTGLAGVNTGELFF
17	TRBJ2-4	TRBD2	NA	TRBV7-2	TGTGCCAGCAGCTTAGGTGGACTAGCGAAAGCCAAAAACATTCAGTACTTC	CASSLGGLAKAKNIQYF
12	TRBJ2-7	NA	NA	TRBV14	TGTGCCAGCAGCCAAGGCCCTCGGGAACCCGCCTTC	CASSQGPREPAF
13	TRBJ1-1	NA	NA	TRBV28	TGTGCCAGCAGTCCTAACAGGAACACTGAAGCTTTCTTT	CASSPNRNTEAFF
16	TRBJ1-5	NA	NA	TRBV6-1	TGTGCCAGCAGTGAAGCCCCGGCGATCAGCAATCAGCCCCAGCATTTT	CASSEAPAISNQPQHF
14	TRBJ1-1	NA	NA	TRBV7-2	TGTGCCAGCAGCCTAGTAGGACAGTCTACTGAAGCTTTCTTT	CASSLVGQSTEAFF
14	TRBJ1-2	NA	few	TRBV2	TGTGCCAGCAGTGGGACACAGTGGAACTATGGCTACACCTTC	CASSGTQWNYGYTF
15	TRBJ2-7	TRBD1	NA	TRBV7-9	TGTGCCAGCAGCTTAGGCCTACAGGGGCTTGGCGAGCAGTACTTC	CASSLGLQGLGEQYF
17	TRBJ2-3	TRBD1	NA	TRBV9	TGTGCCAGCAGCGGCTCGGGACAGCCAGCTAGCACAGATACGCAGTATTTT	CASSGSGQPASTDTQYF
14	TRBJ2-3	TRBD2	NA	TRBV4-1	TGCGCCAGCACTTGGGGAGGGGAGACAGATACGCAGTATTTT	CASTWGGETDTQYF
15	TRBJ2-3	TRBD1	NA	TRBV2	TGTGCCAAGGACAGGGAGAGCGACCTCACAGATACGCAGTATTTT	CAKDRESDLTDTQYF
13	TRBJ2-7	TRBD1	NA	TRBV10-1	TGCGCCAGCGCCTCGGGACAGGCCTACGAGCAGTACTTC	CASASGQAYEQYF
20	TRBJ2-5	NA	NA	TRBV10-3	TGTGCCATCAGTGATAGTTTGCGGTTGGTCAAGGGGGACACAATAGAGACCCAGTACTTC	CAISDSLRLVKGDTIETQYF
16	TRBJ1-3	TRBD1	NA	TRBV14	TGTGCCAGCAGCCGATGGGACAGGGTCATTGGAAACACCATATATTTT	CASSRWDRVIGNTIYF
13	TRBJ2-7	NA	NA	TRBV6-1	TGTGCCAGCAGTGATGGCCAGGTCTACGAGCAGTACTTC	CASSDGQVYEQYF
14	TRBJ1-1	NA	NA	TRBV11-3	TGTGCCAGCAGCTCAGGCAGGGGAAACACTGAAGCTTTCTTT	CASSSGRGNTEAFF
13	TRBJ2-6	NA	NA	TRBV25-1	TGTGCCAGCCGGGGGTCTGGGGCCAACGTCCTGACTTTC	CASRGSGANVLTF
18	TRBJ2-7	TRBD2	NA	TRBV10-1	TGCGCCAGCAGTGATGCCCTACCCCTAGCGGGAGGGACCTACGAGCAGTACTTC	CASSDALPLAGGTYEQYF
14	TRBJ2-7	TRBD1	NA	TRBV6-1	TGTGCCAGCAGGACAGGGGATAGCTCCTACGAGCAGTACTTC	CASRTGDSSYEQYF
13	TRBJ1-3	NA	NA	TRBV30	TGTGCCTGGAGCGGAAACTCTGGAAACACCATATATTTT	CAWSGNSGNTIYF
13	TRBJ2-7	TRBD2	NA	TRBV19	TGTGCCATCGGTAGCGGGAGTTCCCACGAGCAGTACTTC	CAIGSGSSHEQYF
13	TRBJ1-1	TRBD1	once	TRBV5-4	TGTGCCAGCAGCTTCGACAGGGTCTCTGAAGCTTTCTTT	CASSFDRVSEAFF
12	TRBJ1-5	NA	NA	TRBV2	TGTGCCAGCAGTTACGGGGATCAGCCCCAGCATTTT	CASSYGDQPQHF
14	TRBJ2-3	TRBD2	NA	TRBV7-7	TGTGCCAGCAGCCCGGGACTAGCGGGGGGTACGCAGTATTTT	CASSPGLAGGTQYF
13	TRBJ1-2	NA	NA	TRBV5-6	TGTGCCAGCAGCTTAGAGCTGCTCTATGGCTACACCTTC	CASSLELLYGYTF
14	TRBJ1-2	NA	NA	TRBV19	TGTGCCAGTAGTATTTGGGGCAGTGGTAGTGGCTACACCTTC	CASSIWGSGSGYTF
15	TRBJ2-5	NA	NA	TRBV27	TGTGCCAGCAGTACCACAGGAGACGCACAAGAGACCCAGTACTTC	CASSTTGDAQETQYF
13	TRBJ2-7	NA	NA	TRBV9	TGTGCCAGCAGCGTATTAGGGGCCGGGGAGCAGTACTTC	CASSVLGAGEQYF
12	TRBJ2-1	NA	NA	TRBV19	TGTGCCAGTAAAGAACGAGCGGGTGAGCAGTTCTTC	CASKERAGEQFF
12	TRBJ2-3	NA	NA	TRBV9	TGTGCCAGCAGCGTAGAGATGGATACGCAGTATTTT	CASSVEMDTQYF
15	TRBJ2-1	TRBD2	NA	TRBV10-3	TGTGCCATCAGTGGTCTAGCGGGAGATTACAATGAGCAGTTCTTC	CAISGLAGDYNEQFF
16	TRBJ1-2	TRBD1	NA	TRBV19	TGTGCCAGTAGCCCTGGGACAGGCCGGCACCTCGTCGGCTACACCTTC	CASSPGTGRHLVGYTF
16	TRBJ1-5	NA	NA	TRBV7-2	TGTGCCAGCAGCTTAGGCTCTCGACAGAAGGGTCAGCCCCAGCATTTT	CASSLGSRQKGQPQHF
13	TRBJ2-1	NA	once	TRBV4-1	TGCGCCAGCAGCCAAGATCCCTGGCCCGAGCAGTTCTTC	CASSQDPWPEQFF
12	TRBJ2-7	NA	NA	TRBV29-1	TGCAGCGTTTATACAGGGAACTACGAGCAGTACTTC	CSVYTGNYEQYF
14	TRBJ2-5	NA	NA	TRBV15	TGTGCCACCAGCAGAGGGACAGCCCAAGAGACCCAGTACTTC	CATSRGTAQETQYF
17	TRBJ1-5	NA	few	TRBV18	TGTGCCAGCTCACCACCGGAGATAGGCCCTAGCAATCAGCCCCAGCATTTT	CASSPPEIGPSNQPQHF
15	TRBJ2-3	TRBD2	NA	TRBV5-1	TGCGCCAGCAGCTTGCGGGGACTAGACCCAGATACGCAGTATTTT	CASSLRGLDPDTQYF
15	TRBJ1-1	TRBD1	NA	TRBV14	TGTGCCAGCAGCAATCAGGGGGCGCGGAACACTGAAGCTTTCTTT	CASSNQGARNTEAFF
17	TRBJ2-1	TRBD1	NA	TRBV11-2	TGTGCCAGCAGCTTAGTCGCGGGGACAGGGCCATACAATGAGCAGTTCTTC	CASSLVAGTGPYNEQFF
16	TRBJ2-7	NA	NA	TRBV7-3	TGTGCCAGCAGCCCCTGGGAGCCCCAGGGAATCTCTCAACGGTACTTC	CASSPWEPQGISQRYF
13	TRBJ2-2	TRBD1	NA	TRBV29-1	TGCAGCGTGACGACAGGGTCGGACGGGGAGCTGTTTTTT	CSVTTGSDGELFF
15	TRBJ1-4	NA	NA	TRBV16	TGTGCCAGCAGCCAGTCACAGGGAAGAAATGAAAAACTGTTTTTT	CASSQSQGRNEKLFF
13	TRBJ1-2	NA	NA	TRBV7-2	TGTGCCAGCAGCTTAGCAGGGGCCTATGGCTACACCTTC	CASSLAGAYGYTF
14	TRBJ2-3	TRBD2	NA	TRBV13	TGTGCCAGCAGCTTAGGGCGGGAGAGGGATACGCAGTATTTT	CASSLGRERDTQYF
13	TRBJ2-5	NA	NA	TRBV18	TGTGCCAGCTCACCACCGGAGGGAGTGGCCCAGTACTTC	CASSPPEGVAQYF
15	TRBJ2-5	TRBD1	NA	TRBV15	TGTGCCACCAGCACCAGGACAGGGGGCAGAGAGACCCAGTACTTC	CATSTRTGGRETQYF
14	TRBJ2-1	TRBD1	NA	TRBV2	TGTGCCAGCTGCAGAGACAGGGGTGTCCATGAGCAGTTCTTC	CASCRDRGVHEQFF
15	TRBJ2-7	NA	NA	TRBV7-9	TGTGCCAGCAGCTCTGACGCCTCGGGGCCCTACGAGCAGTACTTC	CASSSDASGPYEQYF